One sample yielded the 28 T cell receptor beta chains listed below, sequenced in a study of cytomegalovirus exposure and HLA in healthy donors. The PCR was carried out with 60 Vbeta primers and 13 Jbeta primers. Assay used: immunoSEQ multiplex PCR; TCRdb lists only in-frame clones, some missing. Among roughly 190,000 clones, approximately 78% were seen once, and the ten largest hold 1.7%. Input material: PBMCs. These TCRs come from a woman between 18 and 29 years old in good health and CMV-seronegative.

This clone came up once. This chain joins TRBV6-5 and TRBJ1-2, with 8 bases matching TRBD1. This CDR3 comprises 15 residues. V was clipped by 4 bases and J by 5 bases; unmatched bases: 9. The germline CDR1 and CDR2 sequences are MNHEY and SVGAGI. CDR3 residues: CASSSNRGRTYGYTF. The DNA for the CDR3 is TGTGCCAGCAGTTCAAACAGGGGGAGGACGTATGGCTACACCTTC.

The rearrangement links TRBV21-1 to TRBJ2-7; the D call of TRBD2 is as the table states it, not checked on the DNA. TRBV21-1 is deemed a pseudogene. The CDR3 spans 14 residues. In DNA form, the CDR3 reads TGTGCCAGCAGCAAAGAAACCAGTAGCGGCGAGCAGTACGTC. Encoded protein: CASSKETSSGEQYV.

CDR3 loop: CASSSGADGYNSPLHF. The CDR3 DNA reads as TGCGCCAGCAGCTCAGGGGCGGACGGGTATAATTCACCCCTCCACTTT. J is TRBJ1-6 and V is TRBV5-1; the D gene is possibly TRBD1 (6 bases). The ends were cut back, 3 bases at V and 4 bases at J, with 14 bases in the middle. The CDR3 length is 16 residues. Germline V gene data show CDR1 as SGHRS and CDR2 as YFSETQ.

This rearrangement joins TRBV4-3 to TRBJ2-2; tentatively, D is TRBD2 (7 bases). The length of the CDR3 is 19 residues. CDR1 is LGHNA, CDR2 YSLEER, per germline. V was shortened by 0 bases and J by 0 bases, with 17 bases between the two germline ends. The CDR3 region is CASSQDGVGGQPNTGELFF. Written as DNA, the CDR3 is TGCGCCAGCAGCCAAGATGGCGTGGGGGGGCAGCCGAACACCGGGGAGCTGTTTTTT.

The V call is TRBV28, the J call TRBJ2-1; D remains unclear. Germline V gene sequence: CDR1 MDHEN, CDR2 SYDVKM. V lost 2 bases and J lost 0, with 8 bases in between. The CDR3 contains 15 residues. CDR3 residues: CASSLHLSSYNEQFF. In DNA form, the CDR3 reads TGTGCCAGCAGTTTACACCTGAGCTCCTACAATGAGCAGTTCTTC. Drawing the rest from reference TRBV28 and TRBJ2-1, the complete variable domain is DVKVTQSSRYLVKRTGEKVFLECVQDMDHENMFWYRQDPGLGLRLIYFSYDVKMKEKGDIPEGYSVSREKKERFSLILESASTNQTSMYLCASSLHLSSYNEQFFGPGTRLTVL.

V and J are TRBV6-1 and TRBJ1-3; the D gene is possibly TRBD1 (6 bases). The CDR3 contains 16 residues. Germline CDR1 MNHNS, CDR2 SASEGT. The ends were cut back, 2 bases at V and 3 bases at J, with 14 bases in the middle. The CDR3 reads CASSELTGFSGNTIYF. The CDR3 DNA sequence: TGTGCCAGCAGTGAACTTACAGGGTTTAGTGGAAACACCATATATTTT.

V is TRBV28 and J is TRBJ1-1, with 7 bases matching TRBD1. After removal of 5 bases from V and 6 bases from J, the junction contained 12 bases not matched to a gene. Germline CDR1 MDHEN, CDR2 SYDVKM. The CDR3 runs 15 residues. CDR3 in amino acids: CASSPLIIQGPEAFF. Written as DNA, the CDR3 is TGTGCCAGCAGTCCATTAATTATACAGGGGCCTGAAGCTTTCTTT.

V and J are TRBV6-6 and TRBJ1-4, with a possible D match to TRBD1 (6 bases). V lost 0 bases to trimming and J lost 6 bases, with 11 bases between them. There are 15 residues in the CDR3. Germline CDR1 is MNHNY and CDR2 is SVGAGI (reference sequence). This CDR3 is CASSYSARGDEKLFF. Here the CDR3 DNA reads TGTGCCAGCAGTTACTCCGCCAGGGGAGATGAAAAACTGTTTTTT.

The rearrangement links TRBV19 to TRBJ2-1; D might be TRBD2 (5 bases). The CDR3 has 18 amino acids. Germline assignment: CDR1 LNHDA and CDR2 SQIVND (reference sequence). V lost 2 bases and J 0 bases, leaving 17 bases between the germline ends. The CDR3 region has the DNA TGTGCCAGTAGTATACGGGGAGTGACCCGTAGCTCCTACAATGAGCAGTTCTTC. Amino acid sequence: CASSIRGVTRSSYNEQFF.

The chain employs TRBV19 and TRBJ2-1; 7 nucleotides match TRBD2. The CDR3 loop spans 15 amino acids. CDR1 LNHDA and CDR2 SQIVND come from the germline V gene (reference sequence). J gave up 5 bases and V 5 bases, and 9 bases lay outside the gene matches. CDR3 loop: CASSYSGTTNNEQFF. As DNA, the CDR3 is TGTGCCAGTAGTTACTCCGGGACTACGAACAATGAGCAGTTCTTC. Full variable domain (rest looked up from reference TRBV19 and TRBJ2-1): DGGITQSPKYLFRKEGQNVTLSCEQNLNHDAMYWYRQDPGQGLRLIYYSQIVNDFQKGDIAEGYSVSREKKESFPLTVTSAQKNPTAFYLCASSYSGTTNNEQFFGPGTRLTVL.

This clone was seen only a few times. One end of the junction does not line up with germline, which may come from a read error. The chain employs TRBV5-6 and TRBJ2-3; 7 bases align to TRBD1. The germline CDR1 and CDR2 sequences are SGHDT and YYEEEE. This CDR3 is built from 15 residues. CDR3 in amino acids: CASRLGQPSTDTQYF. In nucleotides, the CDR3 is TGTGCCAGCAGATTGGGACAGCCAAGCACAGATACGCAGTATTTT. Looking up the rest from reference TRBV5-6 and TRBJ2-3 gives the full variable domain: DAGVTQSPTHLIKTRGQQVTLRCSPKSGHDTVSWYQQALGQGPQFIFQYYEEEERQRGNFPDRFSGHQFPNYSSELNVNALLLGDSALYLCASRLGQPSTDTQYFGPGTRLTVL.

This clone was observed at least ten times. CDR3 DNA: TGCGCCAGCAGCGGGACTAGCGGGGCTGGGGAGCAGTTCTTC. Encoded protein: CASSGTSGAGEQFF. The gene calls are TRBV5-1 and TRBJ2-1; TRBD2 agrees at 13 bases. After removal of 4 bases from V and 10 bases from J, the junction contained 5 bases not matched to a gene. Germline V gene data show CDR1 as SGHRS and CDR2 as YFSETQ. This CDR3 spans 14 amino acids.

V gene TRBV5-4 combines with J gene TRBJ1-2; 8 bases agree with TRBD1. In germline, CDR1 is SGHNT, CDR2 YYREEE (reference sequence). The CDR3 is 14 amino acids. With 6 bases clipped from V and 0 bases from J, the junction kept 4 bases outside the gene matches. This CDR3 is CASTQGASNYGYTF. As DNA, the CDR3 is TGTGCCAGCACCCAGGGGGCATCTAACTATGGCTACACCTTC.

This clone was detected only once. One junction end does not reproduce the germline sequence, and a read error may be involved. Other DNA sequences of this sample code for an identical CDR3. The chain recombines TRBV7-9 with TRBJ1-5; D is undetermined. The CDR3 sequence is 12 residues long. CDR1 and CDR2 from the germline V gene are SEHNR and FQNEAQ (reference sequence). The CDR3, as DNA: TGTTCCAGCAGCTTAGGAGGTCAGCCCCAGCATTTT. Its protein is CSSSLGGQPQHF. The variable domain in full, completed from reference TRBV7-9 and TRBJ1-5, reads DTGVSQNPRHKITKRGQNVTFRCDPISEHNRLYWYRQTLGQGPEFLTYFQNEAQLEKSRLLSDRFSAERPKGSFSTLEIQRTEQGDSAMYLCSSSLGGQPQHFGDGTRLSIL.

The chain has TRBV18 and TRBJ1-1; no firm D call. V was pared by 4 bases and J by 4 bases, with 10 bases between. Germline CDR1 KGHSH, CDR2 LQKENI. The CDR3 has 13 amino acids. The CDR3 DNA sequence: TGTGCCAGCTCACTTGCCCACGGCACTGAAGCTTTCTTT. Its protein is CASSLAHGTEAFF.

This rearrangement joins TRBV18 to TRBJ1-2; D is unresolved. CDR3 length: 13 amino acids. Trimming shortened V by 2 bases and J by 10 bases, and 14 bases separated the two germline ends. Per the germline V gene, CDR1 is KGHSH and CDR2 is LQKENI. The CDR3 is CASSPRQVKDYTF. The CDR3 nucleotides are TGTGCCAGCTCACCAAGGCAGGTTAAGGACTACACCTTC.

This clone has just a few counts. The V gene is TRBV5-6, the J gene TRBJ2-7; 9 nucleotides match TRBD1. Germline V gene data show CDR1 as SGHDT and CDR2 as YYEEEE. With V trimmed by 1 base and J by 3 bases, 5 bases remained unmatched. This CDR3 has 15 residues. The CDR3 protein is CASSLSGQGLYEQYV. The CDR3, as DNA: TGTGCCAGCAGCTTGTCGGGACAGGGCCTCTACGAGCAGTACGTC.

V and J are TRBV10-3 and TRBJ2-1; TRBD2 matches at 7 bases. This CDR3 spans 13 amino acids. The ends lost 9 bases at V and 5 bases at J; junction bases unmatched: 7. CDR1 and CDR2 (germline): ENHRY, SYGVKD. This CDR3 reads CAMRESGNNEQFF. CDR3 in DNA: TGTGCCATGCGGGAGAGCGGGAACAATGAGCAGTTCTTC.

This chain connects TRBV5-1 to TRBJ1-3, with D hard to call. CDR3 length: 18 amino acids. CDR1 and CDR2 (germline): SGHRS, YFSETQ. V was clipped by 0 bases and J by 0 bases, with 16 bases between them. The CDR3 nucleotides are TGCGCCAGCAGCTTGGTAGAGCGACGGTCGTTCTCTGGAAACACCATATATTTT. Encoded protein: CASSLVERRSFSGNTIYF.

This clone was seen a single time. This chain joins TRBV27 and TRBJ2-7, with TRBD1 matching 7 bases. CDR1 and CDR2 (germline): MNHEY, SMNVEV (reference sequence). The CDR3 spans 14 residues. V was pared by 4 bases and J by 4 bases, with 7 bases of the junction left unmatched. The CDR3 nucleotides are TGTGCCAGCAGTTCAAGGGGGCTGAGGTACGAGCAGTACTTC. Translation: CASSSRGLRYEQYF.

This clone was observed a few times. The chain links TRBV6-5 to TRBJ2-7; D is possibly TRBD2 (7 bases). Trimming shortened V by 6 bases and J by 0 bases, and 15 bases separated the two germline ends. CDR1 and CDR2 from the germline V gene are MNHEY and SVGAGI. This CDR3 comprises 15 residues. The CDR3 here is CASRRGRDSSYEQYV. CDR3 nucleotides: TGTGCCAGCAGGCGGGGGCGGGATAGCTCCTACGAGCAGTACGTC.

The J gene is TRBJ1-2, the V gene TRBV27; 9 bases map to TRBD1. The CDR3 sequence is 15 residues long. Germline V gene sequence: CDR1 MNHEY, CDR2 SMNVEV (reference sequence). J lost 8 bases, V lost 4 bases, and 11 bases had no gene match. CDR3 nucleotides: TGTGCCAGCAGTTCCCTCCGGGACAGGGCGGAAGGCTACACCTTC. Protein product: CASSSLRDRAEGYTF.

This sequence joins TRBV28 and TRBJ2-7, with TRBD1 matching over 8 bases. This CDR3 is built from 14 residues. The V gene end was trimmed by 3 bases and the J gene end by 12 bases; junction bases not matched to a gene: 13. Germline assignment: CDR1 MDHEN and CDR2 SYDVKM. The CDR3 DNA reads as TGTGCCAGCAGTTTGGGGGGACAGGCCCTCGGGCGGTACTTC. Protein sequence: CASSLGGQALGRYF.

CDR3 nucleotides: TGTGCCAGCAGTCCCCGCGGTCATAACCAAGAGACCCAGTACTTC. The encoded protein is CASSPRGHNQETQYF. This sequence joins TRBV28 and TRBJ2-5; D gene ambiguous. The CDR3 has 15 amino acids. Trimming removed 5 bases from V and 0 bases from J, with 13 bases in between. Looked up from germline, CDR1 is MDHEN and CDR2 is SYDVKM.

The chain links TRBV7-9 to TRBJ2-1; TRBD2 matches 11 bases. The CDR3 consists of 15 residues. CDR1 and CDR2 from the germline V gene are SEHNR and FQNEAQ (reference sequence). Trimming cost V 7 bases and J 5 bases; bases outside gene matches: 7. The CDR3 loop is CASTTGLAVNNEQFF. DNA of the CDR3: TGTGCCAGCACCACGGGACTAGCGGTCAACAATGAGCAGTTCTTC.

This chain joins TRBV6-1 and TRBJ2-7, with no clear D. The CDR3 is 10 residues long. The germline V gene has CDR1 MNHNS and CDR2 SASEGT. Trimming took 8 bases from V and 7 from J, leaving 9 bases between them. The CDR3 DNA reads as TGTGCCAGCGGAGAGAGGGAGCAGTACGTC. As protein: CASGEREQYV.

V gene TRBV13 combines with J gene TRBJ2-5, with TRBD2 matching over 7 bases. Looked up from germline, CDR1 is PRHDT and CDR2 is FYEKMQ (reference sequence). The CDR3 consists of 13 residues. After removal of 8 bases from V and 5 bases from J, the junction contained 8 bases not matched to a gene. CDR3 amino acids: CASWGGVGETQYF. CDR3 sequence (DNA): TGTGCCAGCTGGGGGGGAGTTGGTGAGACCCAGTACTTC.

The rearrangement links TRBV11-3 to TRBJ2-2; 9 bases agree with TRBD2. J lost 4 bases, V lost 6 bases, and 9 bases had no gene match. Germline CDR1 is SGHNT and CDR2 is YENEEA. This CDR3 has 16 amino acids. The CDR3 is CASRALAGLSTGELFF. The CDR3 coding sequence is TGTGCCAGCAGGGCCCTAGCGGGACTGTCCACCGGGGAGCTGTTTTTT.